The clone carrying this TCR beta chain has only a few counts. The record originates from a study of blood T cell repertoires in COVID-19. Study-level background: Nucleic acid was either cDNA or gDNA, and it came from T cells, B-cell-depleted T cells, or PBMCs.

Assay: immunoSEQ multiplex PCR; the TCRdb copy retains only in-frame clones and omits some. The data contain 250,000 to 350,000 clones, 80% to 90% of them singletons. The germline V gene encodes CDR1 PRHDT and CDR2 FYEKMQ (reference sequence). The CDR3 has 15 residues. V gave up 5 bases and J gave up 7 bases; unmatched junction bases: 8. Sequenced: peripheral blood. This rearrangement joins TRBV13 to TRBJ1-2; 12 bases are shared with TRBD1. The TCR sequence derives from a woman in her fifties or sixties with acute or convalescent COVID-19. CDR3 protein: CASSIPGTGGSGYTF. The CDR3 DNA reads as TGTGCCAGCAGCATCCCTGGGACAGGGGGCTCTGGCTACACCTTC.